The present T cell receptor beta chain was sequenced within a study of response to subunit inactivated influenza vaccine. Study-level results: Every seasonal influenza vaccination brings in few new T cells, the authors suggested.

CDR3 size: 12 residues. Trimming removed 4 bases from V and 6 bases from J, with 9 bases in between. Germline V lookup: CDR1 MDHEN, CDR2 SYDVKM. This clonotype was observed a handful of times. Its cognate antigen is unknown. TCRdb redid the calling of the RT-PCR reads with MiXCR, one entry per CDR3 protein. The sample has 800,000 or so distinct CDR3 sequences, approximately 21% seen once. Specimen: PBMCs from blood, collected 4 to 6 days after vaccination. This TCR was recovered from a man aged 50 to 59 who received an inactivated influenza vaccine. The J gene is TRBJ1-1, the V gene TRBV28; D unresolved. This chain's CDR3 is CASSYDAAEAFF. Here the CDR3 DNA reads TGTGCCAGCAGTTACGACGCAGCTGAAGCTTTCTTT.